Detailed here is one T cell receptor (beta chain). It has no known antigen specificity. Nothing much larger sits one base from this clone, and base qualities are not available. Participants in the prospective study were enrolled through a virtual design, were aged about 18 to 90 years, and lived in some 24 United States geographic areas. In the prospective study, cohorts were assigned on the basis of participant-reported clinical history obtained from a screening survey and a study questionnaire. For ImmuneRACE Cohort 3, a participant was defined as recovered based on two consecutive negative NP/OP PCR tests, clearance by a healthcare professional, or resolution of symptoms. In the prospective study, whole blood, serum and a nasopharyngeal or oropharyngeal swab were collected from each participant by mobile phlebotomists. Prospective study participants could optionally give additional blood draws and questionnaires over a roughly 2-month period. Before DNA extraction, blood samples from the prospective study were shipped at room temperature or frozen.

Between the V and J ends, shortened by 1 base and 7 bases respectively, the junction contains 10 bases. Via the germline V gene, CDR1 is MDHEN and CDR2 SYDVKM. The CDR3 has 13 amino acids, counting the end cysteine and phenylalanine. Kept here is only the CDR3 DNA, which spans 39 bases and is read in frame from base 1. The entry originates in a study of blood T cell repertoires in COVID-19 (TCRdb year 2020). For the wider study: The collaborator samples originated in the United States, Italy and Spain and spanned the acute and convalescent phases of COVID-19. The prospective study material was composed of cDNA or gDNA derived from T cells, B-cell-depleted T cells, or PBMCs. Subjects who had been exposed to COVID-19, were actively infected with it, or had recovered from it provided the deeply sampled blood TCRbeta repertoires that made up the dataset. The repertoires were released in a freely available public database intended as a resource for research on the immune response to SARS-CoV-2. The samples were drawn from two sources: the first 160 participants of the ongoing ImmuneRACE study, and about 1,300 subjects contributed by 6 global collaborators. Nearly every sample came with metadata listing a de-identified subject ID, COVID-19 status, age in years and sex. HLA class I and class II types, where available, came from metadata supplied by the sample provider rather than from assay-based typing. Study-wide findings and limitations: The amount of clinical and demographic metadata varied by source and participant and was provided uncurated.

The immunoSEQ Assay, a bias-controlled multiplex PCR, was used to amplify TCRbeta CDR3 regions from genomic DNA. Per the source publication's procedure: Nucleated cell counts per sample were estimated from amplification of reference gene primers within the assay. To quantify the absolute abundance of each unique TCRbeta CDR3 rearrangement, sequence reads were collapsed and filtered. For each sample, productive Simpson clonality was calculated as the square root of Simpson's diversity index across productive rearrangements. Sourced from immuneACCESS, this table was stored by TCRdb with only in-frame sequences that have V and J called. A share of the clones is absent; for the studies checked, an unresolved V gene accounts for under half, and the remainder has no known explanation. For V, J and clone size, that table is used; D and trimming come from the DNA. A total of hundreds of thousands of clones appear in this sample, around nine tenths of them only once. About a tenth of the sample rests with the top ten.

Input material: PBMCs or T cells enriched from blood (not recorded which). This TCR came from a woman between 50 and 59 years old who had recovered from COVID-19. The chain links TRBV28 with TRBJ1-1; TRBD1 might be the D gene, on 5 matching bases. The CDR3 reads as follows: CASSLSRQGEAFF. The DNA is TGTGCCAGCAGTTTATCTAGGCAGGGTGAAGCTTTCTTT.